Sequencing of this T cell receptor (beta chain) was carried out in a study of OX40 agonist ivuxolimab in advanced cancers. About the study: Each dose-escalation patient presented with hepatocellular carcinoma, melanoma, renal cell or head and neck cancer. The study reported partial responses in three patients: one hepatocellular carcinoma, two cutaneous melanoma.

This CDR3 has 13 residues. The V gene's germline CDR1 is KGHSH and CDR2 LQKENI. V was clipped by 3 bases and J by 5 bases, with 10 bases between them. Overall study results and limits: Fewer expanded clones were found on average in CD4+ than in CD8+ T cells.

With regard to this clone: Its target is unknown.

Measured with immunoSEQ multiplex PCR; TCRdb has only the in-frame clones, and not every one. The repertoire holds about 34,000 clones, with roughly 80% as singletons. This specimen was CD4+ or CD8+ T cells sorted from blood, taken in a trial of the OX40 agonist ivuxolimab. J is TRBJ1-2 and V is TRBV18; no clear D. This receptor was obtained from an adult with an advanced solid tumor such as melanoma, head and neck, liver or kidney cancer. The CDR3 region is CASSPSDGYGYTF. Here the CDR3 DNA reads TGTGCCAGCTCACCTTCGGACGGTTATGGCTACACCTTC.